A selection of T cell receptor beta chains follows, all from one sample in a study of cytomegalovirus exposure and HLA in healthy donors. Here immunoSEQ multiplex PCR was the method, and the copy in TCRdb shows in-frame clones only, minus some. This repertoire shows about 160,000 clones, less than 80% found once; its top ten account for around 4%. Material for sequencing was PBMCs. The receptors were sampled from a middle-aged man in good health and CMV-seronegative. Both conserved end residues are part of each CDR3. The order of the fields is J gene, V gene, clone size, CDR3 length, D gene, CDR3 DNA, CDR3 protein. D genes are given only for firm matches. The size entry is marked missing in some rows and otherwise reads once, few, many or a size class.

j_gene: TRBJ2-4
v_gene: TRBV6-7
abundance: -
len: 22
d_gene: TRBD1
CDR3nt: TGTGCCAGCAGTTACGGTAGTTCCGGGGGGGACAGGGGATTTGAAGCCAAAAACATTCAGTACTTC
CDR3aa: CASSYGSSGGDRGFEAKNIQYF

j_gene: TRBJ1-4
v_gene: TRBV9
abundance: -
len: 17
d_gene: -
CDR3nt: TGTGCCAGCATCAGAGACCGACAGGATTCAACTAATGAAAAACTGTTTTTT
CDR3aa: CASIRDRQDSTNEKLFF

j_gene: TRBJ2-3
v_gene: TRBV28
abundance: -
len: 14
d_gene: -
CDR3nt: TGTGCCAGCAGTTTTGTCCGGGCAGGGCCGATGCAGTATTTT
CDR3aa: CASSFVRAGPMQYF

j_gene: TRBJ1-6
v_gene: TRBV6-1
abundance: -
len: 15
d_gene: -
CDR3nt: TGTGCCAGCAGTGAAACACAGAGGGGGACTTCACCCCTCCACTTT
CDR3aa: CASSETQRGTSPLHF

j_gene: TRBJ2-7
v_gene: TRBV7-9
abundance: -
len: 12
d_gene: -
CDR3nt: TGTGCCAGCAGCCCGTTCCCTCGCGAGCAGTACTTC
CDR3aa: CASSPFPREQYF

j_gene: TRBJ2-7
v_gene: TRBV19
abundance: few
len: 13
d_gene: -
CDR3nt: TGTGCCAGTAGCATGCCGCGGGGAGACGAGCAGTACTTC
CDR3aa: CASSMPRGDEQYF

j_gene: TRBJ2-5
v_gene: TRBV27
abundance: -
len: 15
d_gene: -
CDR3nt: TGTGCCAGCAGCAAGCCGGGACAACCCCAAGAGACCCAGTACTTC
CDR3aa: CASSKPGQPQETQYF

j_gene: TRBJ2-7
v_gene: TRBV7-9
abundance: -
len: 14
d_gene: -
CDR3nt: TGTGCCAGCAGCTTAGGTGCAGGCTCCTACGAGCAGTACTTC
CDR3aa: CASSLGAGSYEQYF

j_gene: TRBJ2-1
v_gene: TRBV28
abundance: -
len: 17
d_gene: TRBD1
CDR3nt: TGTGCCAGCAGTGGGGTCCCCAGACAGGGGGTCGGCAATGAGCAGTTCTTC
CDR3aa: CASSGVPRQGVGNEQFF

j_gene: TRBJ2-7
v_gene: TRBV5-6
abundance: few
len: 15
d_gene: TRBD2
CDR3nt: TGTGCCAGCAGCTTGTTGCGGGGGGGTTCATGGGAGCAGTACTTC
CDR3aa: CASSLLRGGSWEQYF

j_gene: TRBJ2-5
v_gene: TRBV30
abundance: -
len: 12
d_gene: -
CDR3nt: TGTGCCTGGAGCGTCGTCCAAGAGACCCAGTACTTC
CDR3aa: CAWSVVQETQYF

j_gene: TRBJ2-7
v_gene: TRBV4-2
abundance: -
len: 12
d_gene: -
CDR3nt: TGTGCCAGCAGCCAAGAGGGCCTCGAGCAGTACTTC
CDR3aa: CASSQEGLEQYF

j_gene: TRBJ1-6
v_gene: TRBV5-8
abundance: -
len: 16
d_gene: TRBD1
CDR3nt: TGTGCCAGCAGCTCCCACAGGGGTTCCTATAATTCACCCCTCCACTTT
CDR3aa: CASSSHRGSYNSPLHF

j_gene: TRBJ1-2
v_gene: TRBV2
abundance: -
len: 15
d_gene: -
CDR3nt: TGTGCCAGCGATCGGACAGTTATTTCGGATTTTGGCTACACCTTC
CDR3aa: CASDRTVISDFGYTF

j_gene: TRBJ2-7
v_gene: TRBV7-8
abundance: -
len: 12
d_gene: -
CDR3nt: TGTGCCAGTACCAGATTGCCCTACGAGCAGTACTTC
CDR3aa: CASTRLPYEQYF

j_gene: TRBJ2-3
v_gene: TRBV27
abundance: -
len: 21
d_gene: TRBD2
CDR3nt: TGTGCCAGCGGCAATATGAGGCCTAGCGGGGGGCCGACCCCTAGCACAGATACGCAGTATTTT
CDR3aa: CASGNMRPSGGPTPSTDTQYF

j_gene: TRBJ2-7
v_gene: TRBV7-9
abundance: -
len: 12
d_gene: TRBD1
CDR3nt: TGTGCCAGCAGCAGACAGGGGGGCGAGCAGTACTTC
CDR3aa: CASSRQGGEQYF

j_gene: TRBJ1-1
v_gene: TRBV7-9
abundance: -
len: 11
d_gene: -
CDR3nt: TGTGCCAGCAGCTTACAGGGTACTGCTTTCTTT
CDR3aa: CASSLQGTAFF

j_gene: TRBJ2-6
v_gene: TRBV6-6
abundance: -
len: 15
d_gene: -
CDR3nt: TGTGCCAGCAGTTACTCGAGCACCGGGGCCAACGTCCTGACTTTC
CDR3aa: CASSYSSTGANVLTF

j_gene: TRBJ2-2
v_gene: TRBV5-1
abundance: -
len: 15
d_gene: -
CDR3nt: TGCGCCAGCAGCTTGGACGGGGGGCAGACCGGGGAGCTGTTTTTT
CDR3aa: CASSLDGGQTGELFF

j_gene: TRBJ1-5
v_gene: TRBV7-9
abundance: -
len: 15
d_gene: TRBD1
CDR3nt: TGTTCCAGCAGCACAGGGGCTCGGGGCAATCAGCCCCAGCATTTT
CDR3aa: CSSSTGARGNQPQHF

j_gene: TRBJ2-7
v_gene: TRBV6-1
abundance: -
len: 13
d_gene: -
CDR3nt: TGTGCCAGCAGTGAGGGGCACGGCTACGAGCAGTACTTC
CDR3aa: CASSEGHGYEQYF

j_gene: TRBJ1-4
v_gene: TRBV19
abundance: -
len: 14
d_gene: -
CDR3nt: TGTGCCAGTAGGGAGGCAGGCCGGGGGGGGAAACTGTTTTTT
CDR3aa: CASREAGRGGKLFF

j_gene: TRBJ2-7
v_gene: TRBV7-6
abundance: -
len: 13
d_gene: -
CDR3nt: TGTGCCAGCAGCTCCTCAGGGTTAAACGAGCAGTACTTC
CDR3aa: CASSSSGLNEQYF

j_gene: TRBJ2-7
v_gene: TRBV15
abundance: -
len: 16
d_gene: TRBD1
CDR3nt: TGTGCCACCAGCAGAGTACCGGGGACAGGACCCTACGAGCAGTACTTC
CDR3aa: CATSRVPGTGPYEQYF

j_gene: TRBJ1-3
v_gene: TRBV7-2
abundance: -
len: 17
d_gene: -
CDR3nt: TGTGCCAGCAGCTTGAACCGCGACAGATTCTCTGGAAACACCATATATTTT
CDR3aa: CASSLNRDRFSGNTIYF

j_gene: TRBJ2-2
v_gene: TRBV9
abundance: -
len: 17
d_gene: -
CDR3nt: TGTGCCAGCAGCGTAGTAGGGGGGACAGCGAACACCGGGGAGCTGTTTTTT
CDR3aa: CASSVVGGTANTGELFF

j_gene: TRBJ2-3
v_gene: TRBV9
abundance: -
len: 13
d_gene: -
CDR3nt: TGTGCCAGCAGCCCCCTGAGGGTAGATACGCAGTATTTT
CDR3aa: CASSPLRVDTQYF

j_gene: TRBJ2-3
v_gene: TRBV10-1
abundance: once
len: 13
d_gene: -
CDR3nt: TGCGCCAGCAGTGAGTCAGTGACATCTACGCAGTATTTT
CDR3aa: CASSESVTSTQYF

j_gene: TRBJ2-2
v_gene: TRBV7-3
abundance: -
len: 12
d_gene: -
CDR3nt: TGTGCCAGCAGCCAGGGGTCCGGGGAGCTGTTTTTT
CDR3aa: CASSQGSGELFF

j_gene: TRBJ2-1
v_gene: TRBV13
abundance: -
len: 16
d_gene: -
CDR3nt: TGTGCCAGCAGTCTTTACTCGGGGAGCTCCTACAATGAGCAGTTCTTC
CDR3aa: CASSLYSGSSYNEQFF

j_gene: TRBJ2-5
v_gene: TRBV25-1
abundance: -
len: 12
d_gene: -
CDR3nt: TGTGCCAGCAGTGGACTGTCAGAGACCCAGTACTTC
CDR3aa: CASSGLSETQYF

j_gene: TRBJ1-1
v_gene: TRBV5-1
abundance: -
len: 14
d_gene: -
CDR3nt: TGCGCCAGCAGCTTGACAGTGTACGACACTGAAGCTTTCTTT
CDR3aa: CASSLTVYDTEAFF

j_gene: TRBJ2-5
v_gene: TRBV25-1
abundance: -
len: 13
d_gene: -
CDR3nt: TGTGCCAGCAGTCACAGGCTGGGGGAGACCCAGTACTTC
CDR3aa: CASSHRLGETQYF

j_gene: TRBJ2-2
v_gene: TRBV9
abundance: -
len: 16
d_gene: -
CDR3nt: TGTGCCAGCAGCTTCCGTGACAGAACTAACACCGGGGAGCTGTTTTTT
CDR3aa: CASSFRDRTNTGELFF

j_gene: TRBJ2-3
v_gene: TRBV15
abundance: -
len: 13
d_gene: -
CDR3nt: TGTGCCACCAGCCATGGAGGGACAGATACGCAGTATTTT
CDR3aa: CATSHGGTDTQYF

j_gene: TRBJ1-2
v_gene: TRBV9
abundance: few
len: 15
d_gene: -
CDR3nt: TGTGCCAGCAGCGTCCAACAGGACAGCCTCTATGGCTACACCTTC
CDR3aa: CASSVQQDSLYGYTF

j_gene: TRBJ2-6
v_gene: TRBV27
abundance: few
len: 18
d_gene: TRBD1
CDR3nt: TGTGCCAGCAGTCCAGGGACAGACCCTGTCTCTGGGGCCAACGTCCTGACTTTC
CDR3aa: CASSPGTDPVSGANVLTF

j_gene: TRBJ2-5
v_gene: TRBV30
abundance: -
len: 13
d_gene: TRBD2
CDR3nt: TGTGCCTGGTCGGCGGGGGGCGGAGGGACCCAGTACTTC
CDR3aa: CAWSAGGGGTQYF